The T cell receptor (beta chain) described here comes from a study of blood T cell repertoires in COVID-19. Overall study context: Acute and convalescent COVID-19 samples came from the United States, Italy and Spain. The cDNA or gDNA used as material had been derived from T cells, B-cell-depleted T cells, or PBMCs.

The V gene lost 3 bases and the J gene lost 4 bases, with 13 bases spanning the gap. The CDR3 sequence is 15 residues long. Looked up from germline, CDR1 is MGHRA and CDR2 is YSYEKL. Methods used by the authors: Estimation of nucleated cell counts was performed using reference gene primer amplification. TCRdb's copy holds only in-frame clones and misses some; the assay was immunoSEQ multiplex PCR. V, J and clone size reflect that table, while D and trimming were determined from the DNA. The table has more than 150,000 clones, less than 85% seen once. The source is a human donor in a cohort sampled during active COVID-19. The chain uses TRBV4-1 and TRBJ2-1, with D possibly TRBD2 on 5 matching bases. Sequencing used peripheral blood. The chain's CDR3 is CASSQPVGKYNEQFF. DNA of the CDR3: TGCGCCAGCAGCCAGCCTGTCGGGAAGTACAATGAGCAGTTCTTC.